The entry below describes one TCR delta chain. The likely explanation is a read error, given a far larger clone one base away. The data stem from a study of gammadelta T cells in human blood. There are 19 residues in the CDR3. Losses at the gene ends were 4 bases for V and 3 bases for J; bases not matched to a gene: 8. Germline V lookup: CDR1 GEAIGNYY, CDR2 EKD. TCRdb made new clone calls on the RT-PCR reads using CATT. The sample records 200 to 250 delta-chain clones, 10% to 11% being singletons. This receptor was identified in a newborn. The chain carries TRDV2 and TRDJ3, with 13 bases lining up with TRDD3. No J gene was available from TCRdb, and it was assigned here by a germline match of the DNA. The material sequenced was non-Vgamma9Vdelta2 gamma-delta T cells from cord blood. The CDR3 DNA sequence: TGTGCCTGTGATGGGCCATACTGGGGGATACGCTGGGACACCCGACAGATGTTTTTC. It specifies CACDGPYWGIRWDTRQMFF.